The 9 T cell receptor beta chains in this list originate from one sample, sequenced in a study of cytomegalovirus exposure and HLA in healthy donors. Amplification used 60 Vbeta primers and 13 Jbeta primers. Assay used: immunoSEQ multiplex PCR; TCRdb lists only in-frame clones, some missing. The sample consists of about 120,000 clones, 8.5% to 9% of them appearing once. Input material: PBMCs. The receptor set was obtained from a woman in her thirties or forties in good health and CMV-seropositive.

This clone turned up a few times. This chain links TRBV27 with TRBJ2-1; TRBD1 might be the D (5 bases). The CDR3 is made up of 13 amino acids. Germline CDR1 MNHEY, CDR2 SMNVEV (reference sequence). Trimming shortened V by 7 bases and J by 8 bases, and 15 bases separated the two germline ends. CDR3 protein: CASMVAGLYEQFF. CDR3 sequence (DNA): TGTGCCAGCATGGTAGCAGGGTTGTATGAGCAGTTCTTC.

Details on this clone: This likely traces to a read error, being one base from a far larger clone. Other DNA sequences from this sample encode an identical CDR3 as well. The rearrangement uses TRBV30 and TRBJ1-5, with D unresolved. This CDR3 is built from 13 residues. Germline V CDR1 and CDR2: GTSNPN, SVGIG (reference sequence). In DNA, the CDR3 is TGTGCCTGGAGCCCCGGGAGCAATCAGCCCAAGCATTTT. It yields the protein CAWSPGSNQPKHF. The full variable domain, completed using reference TRBV30 and TRBJ1-5, is SQTIHQWPATLVQPVGSPLSLECTVEGTSNPNLYWYRQAAGRGLQLLFYSVGIGQISSEVPQNLSASRPQDRQFILSSKKLLLSDSGFYLCAWSPGSNQPKHFGDGTRLSIL.

This clone turned up a few times. V usage is TRBV2 and J usage is TRBJ1-3, with no clear D. Between the trimmed V and J ends, which lost 3 bases and 1 base, there was a span of 13 bases. The CDR3 consists of 16 residues. The germline V gene encodes CDR1 SNHLY and CDR2 FYNNEI. Here the CDR3 reads CASSDPRGGSGNTIYF. In DNA, the CDR3 is TGTGCCAGCAGTGACCCCCGGGGAGGTTCTGGAAACACCATATATTTT.

The CDR3 sequence: CASSRRTDVSYNSPLHF. In DNA, the CDR3 is TGCGCCAGCAGCCGACGGACAGACGTCTCCTATAATTCACCCCTCCACTTT. The chain employs TRBV5-1 and TRBJ1-6, with D possibly being TRBD1 (6 bases). The germline V and J ends were trimmed by 4 bases and 0 bases, with 14 bases remaining between them. CDR1 is SGHRS and CDR2 is YFSETQ in the germline V gene. CDR3 length: 17 residues.

This chain links TRBV19 with TRBJ1-1, with D uncertain. Germline V gene sequence: CDR1 LNHDA, CDR2 SQIVND (reference sequence). This CDR3 is built from 13 residues. The V end lost 6 bases, the J end lost 1 base, and 9 bases lay between the germline ends. CDR3 sequence: CASRFGENTEAFF. CDR3 DNA: TGTGCCAGTAGATTCGGGGAGAACACTGAAGCTTTCTTT.

The V gene is TRBV5-1, the J gene TRBJ2-3; 14 bases match TRBD2. The V gene end was trimmed by 3 bases and the J gene end by 1 base; junction bases not matched to a gene: 1. The CDR3 is 16 amino acids. Germline V gene data show CDR1 as SGHRS and CDR2 as YFSETQ. In DNA, the CDR3 is TGCGCCAGCAGCTGGGGACTAGCGGGGGGCACAGATACGCAGTATTTT. Protein product: CASSWGLAGGTDTQYF.

This clone was observed a handful of times. The DNA is left out, because the CDR3 cannot be placed on it with certainty; the CDR3 is given as TCRdb lists it. The chain combines TRBV19 with TRBJ1-2; the table calls TRBD1, which could not be checked here. CDR1 and CDR2 from the germline V gene are LNHDA and SQIVND (reference sequence). Including both end residues, the CDR3 is 14 amino acids long. The CDR3 region is CASSIRARAHGYTF.

The chain joins TRBV19 to TRBJ1-3; TRBD1 agrees at 7 bases. The germline V gene has CDR1 LNHDA and CDR2 SQIVND (reference sequence). The CDR3 extends over 16 amino acids. V lost 3 bases and J lost 4; bases outside the gene matches: 9. The CDR3 loop is CASSIGYRGSGNTIYF. The DNA for the CDR3 is TGTGCCAGTAGTATCGGGTACAGGGGATCGGGAAACACCATATATTTT.

V is TRBV10-3 and J is TRBJ2-7, with D perhaps matching TRBD1 (6 bases). This CDR3 spans 14 amino acids. Germline assignment: CDR1 ENHRY and CDR2 SYGVKD. With 10 bases removed from V and 0 bases from J, the gap between germline ends came to 16 bases. In nucleotides, the CDR3 is TGTGCCAGTACCGGGACACCTAACTCCTACGAGCAGTACTTC. As protein: CASTGTPNSYEQYF.